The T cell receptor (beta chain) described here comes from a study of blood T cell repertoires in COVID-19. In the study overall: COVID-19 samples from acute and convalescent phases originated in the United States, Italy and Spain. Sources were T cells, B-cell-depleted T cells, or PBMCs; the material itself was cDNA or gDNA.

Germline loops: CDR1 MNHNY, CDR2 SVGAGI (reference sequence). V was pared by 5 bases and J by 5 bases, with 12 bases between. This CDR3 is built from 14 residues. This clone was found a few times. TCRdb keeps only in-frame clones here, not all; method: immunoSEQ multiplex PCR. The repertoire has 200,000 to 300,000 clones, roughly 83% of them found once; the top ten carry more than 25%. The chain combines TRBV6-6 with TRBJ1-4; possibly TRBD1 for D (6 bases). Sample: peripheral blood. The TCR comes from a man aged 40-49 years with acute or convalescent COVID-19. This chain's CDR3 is CASSTLQGNEKLFF. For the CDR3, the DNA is TGTGCCAGCAGTACCTTACAGGGAAATGAAAAACTGTTTTTT.